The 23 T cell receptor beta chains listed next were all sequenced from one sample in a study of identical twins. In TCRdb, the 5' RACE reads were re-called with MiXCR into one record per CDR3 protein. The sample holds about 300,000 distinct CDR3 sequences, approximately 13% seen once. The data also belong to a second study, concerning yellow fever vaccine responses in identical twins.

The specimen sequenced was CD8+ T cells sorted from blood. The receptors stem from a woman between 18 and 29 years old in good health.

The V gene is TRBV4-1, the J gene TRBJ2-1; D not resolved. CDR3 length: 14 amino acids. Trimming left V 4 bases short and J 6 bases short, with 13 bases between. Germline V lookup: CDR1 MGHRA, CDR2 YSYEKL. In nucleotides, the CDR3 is TGCGCCAGCAGCCTTCTGGGTGAATCCAATGAGCAGTTCTTC. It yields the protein CASSLLGESNEQFF.

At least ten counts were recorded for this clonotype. The CDR3 DNA follows: TGTGCCAGCAGCTTGGCGGGAGGGCGCCAAGAGACCCAGTACTTC. The encoded protein is CASSLAGGRQETQYF. The chain uses TRBV7-2 and TRBJ2-5; 9 bases match TRBD2. V trimming: 3 bases; J trimming: 1 base; junction bases outside the gene matches: 3. The CDR3 runs to 15 residues. Germline CDR1 is SGHTA and CDR2 is FQGNSA.

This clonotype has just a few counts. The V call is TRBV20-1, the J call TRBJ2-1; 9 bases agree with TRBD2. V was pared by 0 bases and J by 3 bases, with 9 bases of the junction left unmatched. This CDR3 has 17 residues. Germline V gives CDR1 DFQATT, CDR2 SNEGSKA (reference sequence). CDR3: CSARDLLSGRFYNEQFF. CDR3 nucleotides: TGCAGTGCTAGAGATCTCTTGAGCGGGAGGTTCTACAATGAGCAGTTCTTC.

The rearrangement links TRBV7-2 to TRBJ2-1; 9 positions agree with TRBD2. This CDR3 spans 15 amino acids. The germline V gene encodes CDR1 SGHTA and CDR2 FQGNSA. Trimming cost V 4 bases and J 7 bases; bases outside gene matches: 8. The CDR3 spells CASSSPSGVGNEQFF. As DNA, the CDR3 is TGTGCCAGCAGCTCTCCTAGCGGGGTAGGGAATGAGCAGTTCTTC.

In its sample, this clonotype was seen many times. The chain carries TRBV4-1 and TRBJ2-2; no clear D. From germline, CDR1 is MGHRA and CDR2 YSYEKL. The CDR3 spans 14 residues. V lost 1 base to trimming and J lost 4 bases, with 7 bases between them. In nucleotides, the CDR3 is TGCGCCAGCAGCCAAGGTCAGAGCACCGGGGAGCTGTTTTTT. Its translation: CASSQGQSTGELFF.

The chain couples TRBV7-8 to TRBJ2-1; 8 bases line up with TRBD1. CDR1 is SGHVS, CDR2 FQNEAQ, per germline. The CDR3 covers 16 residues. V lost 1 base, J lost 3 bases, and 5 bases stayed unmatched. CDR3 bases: TGTGCCAGCAGCTTAGGGACAGGGCTCTTCTACAATGAGCAGTTCTTC. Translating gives CASSLGTGLFYNEQFF.

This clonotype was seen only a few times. CDR3 coding DNA: TGTGCCAGCAGTTCCCTACTTGGGACTAGCGGGAGAGGGAGCTCCTACAATGAGCAGTTCTTC. Its protein is CASSSLLGTSGRGSSYNEQFF. The chain uses TRBV28 and TRBJ2-1; 14 bases fit TRBD2. Germline trimming cut 4 bases from V and 0 bases from J; bases unmatched to any gene: 14. This CDR3 contains 21 residues. Germline V gives CDR1 MDHEN, CDR2 SYDVKM.

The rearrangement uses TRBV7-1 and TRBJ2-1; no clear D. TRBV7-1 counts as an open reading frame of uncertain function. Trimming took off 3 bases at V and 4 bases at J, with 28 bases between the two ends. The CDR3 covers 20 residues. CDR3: CASSSGYFSWSWEGYNEQFF. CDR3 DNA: TGTGCCAGCAGCTCGGGGTATTTCAGCTGGAGTTGGGAAGGGTACAATGAGCAGTTCTTC.

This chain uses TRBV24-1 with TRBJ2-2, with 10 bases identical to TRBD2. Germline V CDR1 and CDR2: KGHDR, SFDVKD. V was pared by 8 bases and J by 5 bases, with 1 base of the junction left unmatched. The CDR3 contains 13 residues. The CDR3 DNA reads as TGTGCCACCATACTAGCGGGGACCGGGGAGCTGTTTTTT. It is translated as CATILAGTGELFF.

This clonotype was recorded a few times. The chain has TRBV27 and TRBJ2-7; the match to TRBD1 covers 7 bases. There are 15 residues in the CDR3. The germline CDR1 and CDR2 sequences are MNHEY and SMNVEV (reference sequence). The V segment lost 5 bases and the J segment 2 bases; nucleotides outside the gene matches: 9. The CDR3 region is CASSPRDSFTYEQYF. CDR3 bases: TGTGCCAGCAGTCCCCGGGACAGTTTTACCTACGAGCAGTACTTC.

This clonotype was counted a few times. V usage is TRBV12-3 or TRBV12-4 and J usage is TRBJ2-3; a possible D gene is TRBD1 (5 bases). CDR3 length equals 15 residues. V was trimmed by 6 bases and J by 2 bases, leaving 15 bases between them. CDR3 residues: CASSLVGQNTDTQYF. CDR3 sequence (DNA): TGTGCCAGCAGCCTTGTGGGGCAGAACACAGATACGCAGTATTTT.

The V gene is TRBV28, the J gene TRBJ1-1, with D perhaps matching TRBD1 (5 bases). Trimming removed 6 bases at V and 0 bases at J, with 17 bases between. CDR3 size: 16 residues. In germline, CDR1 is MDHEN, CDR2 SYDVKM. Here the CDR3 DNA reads TGTGCCAGCAGAACAGTTTGGGGGACCATGAACACTGAAGCTTTCTTT. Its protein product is CASRTVWGTMNTEAFF.

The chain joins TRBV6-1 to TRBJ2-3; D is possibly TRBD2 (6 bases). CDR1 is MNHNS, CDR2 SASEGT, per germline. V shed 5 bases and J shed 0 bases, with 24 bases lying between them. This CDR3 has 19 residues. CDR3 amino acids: CASSPAPNRYGTSTDTQYF. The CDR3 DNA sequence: TGTGCCAGCAGTCCCGCCCCCAACAGGTACGGGACTAGCACAGATACGCAGTATTTT.

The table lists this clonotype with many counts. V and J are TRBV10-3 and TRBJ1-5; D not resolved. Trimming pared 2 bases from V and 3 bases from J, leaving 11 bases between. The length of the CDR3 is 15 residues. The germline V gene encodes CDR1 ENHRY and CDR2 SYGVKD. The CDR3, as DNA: TGTGCCATCAGTGAGGCCTGGACCTCCAATCAGCCCCAGCATTTT. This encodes CAISEAWTSNQPQHF.

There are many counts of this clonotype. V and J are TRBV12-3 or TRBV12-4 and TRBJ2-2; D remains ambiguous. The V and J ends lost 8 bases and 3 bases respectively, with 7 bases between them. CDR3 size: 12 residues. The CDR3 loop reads CASLVDTGELFF. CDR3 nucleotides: TGTGCCAGCCTTGTAGACACCGGGGAGCTGTTTTTT.

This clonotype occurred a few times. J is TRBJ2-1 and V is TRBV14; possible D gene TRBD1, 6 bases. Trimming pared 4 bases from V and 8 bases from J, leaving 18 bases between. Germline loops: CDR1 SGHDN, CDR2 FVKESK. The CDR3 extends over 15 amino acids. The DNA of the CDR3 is TGTGCCAGCAGCCCTCAAGGGGGAGTGGGAGATGAGCAGTTCTTC. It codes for CASSPQGGVGDEQFF.

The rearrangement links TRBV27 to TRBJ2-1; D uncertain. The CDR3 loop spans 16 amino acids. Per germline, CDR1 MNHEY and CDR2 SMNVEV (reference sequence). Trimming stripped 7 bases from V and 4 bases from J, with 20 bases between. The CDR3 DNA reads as TGTGCCAGCACCCTAATCGGCTCTAATGTTTACAATGAGCAGTTCTTC. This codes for CASTLIGSNVYNEQFF.

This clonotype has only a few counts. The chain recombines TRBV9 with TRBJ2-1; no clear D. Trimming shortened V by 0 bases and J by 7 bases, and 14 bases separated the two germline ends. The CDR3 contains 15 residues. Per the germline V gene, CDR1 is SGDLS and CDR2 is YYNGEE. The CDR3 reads CASSVEGRVINEQFF. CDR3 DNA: TGTGCCAGCAGCGTAGAAGGACGGGTGATTAATGAGCAGTTCTTC. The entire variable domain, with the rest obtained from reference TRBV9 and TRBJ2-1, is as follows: DSGVTQTPKHLITATGQRVTLRCSPRSGDLSVYWYQQSLDQGLQFLIQYYNGEERAKGNILERFSAQQFPDLHSELNLSSLELGDSALYFCASSVEGRVINEQFFGPGTRLTVL.

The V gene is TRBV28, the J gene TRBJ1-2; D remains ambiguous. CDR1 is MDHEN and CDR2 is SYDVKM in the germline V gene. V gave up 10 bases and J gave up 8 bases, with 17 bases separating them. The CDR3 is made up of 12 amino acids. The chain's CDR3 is CATIQMPQGYTF. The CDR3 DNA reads TGTGCCACCATACAGATGCCCCAGGGCTACACCTTC.

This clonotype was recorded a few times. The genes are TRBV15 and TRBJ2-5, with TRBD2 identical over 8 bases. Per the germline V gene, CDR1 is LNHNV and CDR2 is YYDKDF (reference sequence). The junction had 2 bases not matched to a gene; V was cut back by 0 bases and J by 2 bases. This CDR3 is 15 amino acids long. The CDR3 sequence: CATSRDREGQETQYF. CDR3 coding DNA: TGTGCCACCAGCAGAGATCGGGAGGGACAAGAGACCCAGTACTTC.

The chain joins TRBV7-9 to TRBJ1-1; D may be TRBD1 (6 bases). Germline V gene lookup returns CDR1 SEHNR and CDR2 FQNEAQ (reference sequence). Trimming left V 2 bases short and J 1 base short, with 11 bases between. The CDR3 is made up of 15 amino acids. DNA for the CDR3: TGTGCCAGCAGCTTACCGGACAGTTCGAACACTGAAGCTTTCTTT. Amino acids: CASSLPDSSNTEAFF.

DNA of the CDR3: TGTGCCAGCAGTGAGCTCAATCAGCCCCAGCATTTT. It encodes CASSELNQPQHF. The chain has TRBV2 and TRBJ1-5, with D uncertain. CDR3 length: 12 amino acids. Germline CDR1 is SNHLY and CDR2 is FYNNEI. Trimming left V 3 bases short and J 3 bases short, with 3 bases between.

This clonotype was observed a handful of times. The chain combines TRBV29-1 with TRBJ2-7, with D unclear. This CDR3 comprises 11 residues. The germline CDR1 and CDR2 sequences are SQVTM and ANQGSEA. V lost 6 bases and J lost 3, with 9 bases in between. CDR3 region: CSVSLDYEQYF. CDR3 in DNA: TGCAGCGTGTCCCTAGACTACGAGCAGTACTTC.